This T cell receptor beta chain originates from a study of glioma-infiltrating T cells after dendritic cell vaccination. This clone came up once. The germline V and J ends were trimmed by 2 bases and 2 bases, with 22 bases remaining between them. This CDR3 region has 20 residues. The germline gives CDR1 SGHDN, CDR2 FVKESK. Clones were read by immunoSEQ multiplex PCR, and TCRdb kept only the in-frame ones, dropping some. Of roughly 100,000 clones listed, roughly 81% were seen once; the top ten hold approximately 12%. The receptor's source is a human donor with glioblastoma. The sequenced sample was blood, obtained before dendritic cell vaccination. The chain recombines TRBV14 with TRBJ2-6; a possible D gene is TRBD2 (6 bases). The CDR3 DNA sequence: TGTGCCAGCAGCCAACTGACTAGAGCCCCACCTAGAGCTGGGGCCAACGTCCTGACTTTC. Protein sequence: CASSQLTRAPPRAGANVLTF. Complete variable domain (other parts from reference TRBV14 and TRBJ2-6): EAGVTQFPSHSVIEKGQTVTLRCDPISGHDNLYWYRRVMGKEIKFLLHFVKESKQDESGMPNNRFLAERTGGTYSTLKVQPAELEDSGVYFCASSQLTRAPPRAGANVLTFGAGSRLTVL.